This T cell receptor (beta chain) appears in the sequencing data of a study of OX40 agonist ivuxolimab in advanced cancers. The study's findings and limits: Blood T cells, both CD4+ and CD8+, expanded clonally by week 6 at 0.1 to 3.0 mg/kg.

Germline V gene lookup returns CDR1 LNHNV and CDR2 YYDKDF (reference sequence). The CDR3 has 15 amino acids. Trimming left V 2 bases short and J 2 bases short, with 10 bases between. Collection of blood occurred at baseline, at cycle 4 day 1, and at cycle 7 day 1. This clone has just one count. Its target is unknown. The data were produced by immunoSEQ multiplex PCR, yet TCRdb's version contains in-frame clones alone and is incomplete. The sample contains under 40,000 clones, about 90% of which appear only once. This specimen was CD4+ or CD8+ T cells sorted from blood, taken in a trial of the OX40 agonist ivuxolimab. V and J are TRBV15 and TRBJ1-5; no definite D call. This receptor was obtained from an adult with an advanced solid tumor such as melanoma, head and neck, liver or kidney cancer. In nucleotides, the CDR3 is TGTGCCACCAGCAGACTGGAAGAAGGCAATCAGCCCCAGCATTTT. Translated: CATSRLEEGNQPQHF.